What follows are 21 T cell receptor beta chains derived from one specimen sequenced in a study of CD4 T cells in relation to SARS-CoV-2 and coronaviruses (dated by TCRdb to the early 2020s). Libraries were prepared through the immunoSEQ multiplex PCR assay. The table comes from immuneACCESS by way of TCRdb, which keeps in-frame sequences with V and J called. Part of the clones is missing from these tables; in studies checked, under half for an unresolved V gene and the rest for unknown reasons. Across this sample there are 60,000 to 85,000 clones, with over 85% seen only once. The ten largest clones represent approximately 0.21% of the sample. CD4+ T cells from unexposed donors were collected before the COVID-19 pandemic (2011-2018). Sequencing input: naive CD4+ T cells from PBMCs. The label giving this sample's cell subset or site can be read as: naive CD4+ T cells isolated by negative enrichment. The receptors derive from a human donor in good health.

This chain joins TRBV6-2 or TRBV6-3 and TRBJ1-1; D uncertain. The CDR3 consists of 13 residues. The V gene lost 0 bases and the J gene lost 4 bases, with 6 bases spanning the gap. Germline CDR1 is MNHEY and CDR2 is SVGEGT. For the CDR3, the DNA is TGTGCCAGCAGTTACTCTCCTGGCACTGAAGCTTTCTTT. This gives the protein CASSYSPGTEAFF.

This clone is a singleton in its sample. This rearrangement joins TRBV30 to TRBJ2-3, with 7 positions matching TRBD1. This CDR3 has 14 residues. Germline assignment: CDR1 GTSNPN and CDR2 SVGIG (reference sequence). V dropped 5 bases and J dropped 0; count of bases not matched to a gene: 5. The CDR3 region has the DNA TGTGCCTGGGGAACGGGACAGAGCACAGATACGCAGTATTTT. This gives the protein CAWGTGQSTDTQYF.

This chain links TRBV7-3 with TRBJ2-2; 11 positions match TRBD2. Looked up from germline, CDR1 is SGHTA and CDR2 is FQGTGA. This CDR3 comprises 18 residues. J lost 5 bases, V lost 3 bases, and 11 bases had no gene match. The DNA for the CDR3 is TGTGCCAGCAGCTTCCTTCTAGCGGGGGGCTCGAGTACCGGGGAGCTGTTTTTT. Protein: CASSFLLAGGSSTGELFF. Full variable domain (remainder filled in from reference TRBV7-3 and TRBJ2-2): GAGVSQTPSNKVTEKGKYVELRCDPISGHTALYWYRQSLGQGPEFLIYFQGTGAADDSGLPNDRFFAVRPEGSVSTLKIQRTERGDSAVYLCASSFLLAGGSSTGELFFGEGSRLTVL.

The chain carries TRBV19 and TRBJ2-2; D is perhaps TRBD2 (7 bases). V was shortened by 3 bases and J by 6 bases, with 11 bases between the two germline ends. Germline V gene data show CDR1 as LNHDA and CDR2 as SQIVND (reference sequence). The CDR3 runs to 14 residues. This chain's CDR3 is CASSIGGGAGELFF. The CDR3, as DNA: TGTGCCAGTAGTATCGGAGGGGGGGCCGGGGAGCTGTTTTTT. The full variable domain, with the rest looked up from reference TRBV19 and TRBJ2-2, is DGGITQSPKYLFRKEGQNVTLSCEQNLNHDAMYWYRQDPGQGLRLIYYSQIVNDFQKGDIAEGYSVSREKKESFPLTVTSAQKNPTAFYLCASSIGGGAGELFFGEGSRLTVL.

This clone appeared a single time. The chain uses TRBV28 and TRBJ2-7; the D call may be TRBD1 or TRBD2 (6 bases each). This CDR3 region has 18 residues. Trimming cost V 3 bases and J 2 bases, with 23 bases left between them. Germline CDR1 is MDHEN and CDR2 is SYDVKM. This chain's CDR3 is CASSFFPPEGGPPYEQYF. CDR3 DNA sequence: TGTGCCAGCAGTTTTTTCCCCCCAGAAGGGGGGCCGCCCTACGAGCAGTACTTC.

CDR3 region: CASGTADNSPLHF. In nucleotides, the CDR3 is TGTGCCAGCGGGACAGCAGATAATTCACCCCTCCACTTT. The J gene is TRBJ1-6, the V gene TRBV2, with 7 bases lining up with TRBD1. Germline V gene sequence: CDR1 SNHLY, CDR2 FYNNEI. The CDR3 extends over 13 amino acids. Trimming cost V 8 bases and J 5 bases; bases outside gene matches: 3.

The V and J genes are TRBV5-6 and TRBJ1-1; D is uncertain. The CDR3 spans 14 residues. The V and J ends lost 0 bases and 0 bases respectively, with 6 bases between them. Germline CDR1 reads SGHDT; CDR2 reads YYEEEE. CDR3 nucleotide sequence: TGTGCCAGCAGCTTGGCACAAGTGAACACTGAAGCTTTCTTT. As protein: CASSLAQVNTEAFF.

J is TRBJ2-1 and V is TRBV28; the D gene is possibly TRBD2 (6 bases). The V end lost 6 bases, the J end lost 0 bases, and 15 bases lay between the germline ends. Germline CDR1 MDHEN, CDR2 SYDVKM. CDR3 length equals 16 residues. CDR3 in amino acids: CASSTRGASSYNEQFF. DNA of the CDR3: TGTGCCAGCAGCACCCGCGGGGCTAGCTCCTACAATGAGCAGTTCTTC.

The rearrangement joins TRBV11-2 to TRBJ1-6; possibly TRBD1 for D (5 bases). V lost 0 bases and J 10 bases, leaving 13 bases between the germline ends. The CDR3 consists of 15 residues. CDR1 is SGHAT, CDR2 FQNNGV, per germline. In DNA form, the CDR3 reads TGTGCCAGCAGCTTAGATCGTCCAGGGAACTCACCCCTCCACTTT. It translates to CASSLDRPGNSPLHF.

This sequence joins TRBV10-3 and TRBJ2-5; D not resolved. The V gene's germline CDR1 is ENHRY and CDR2 SYGVKD. V lost 0 bases, J lost 1 base, and 6 bases lay in between. This CDR3 has 14 amino acids. Here the CDR3 reads CAISESQTQETQYF. CDR3 DNA: TGTGCCATCAGTGAGTCGCAGACCCAAGAGACCCAGTACTTC.

This chain uses TRBV6-2 or TRBV6-3 with TRBJ2-5; possible D gene TRBD2, 6 bases. The germline CDR1 and CDR2 sequences are MNHEY and SVGEGT. Trimming removed 6 bases at V and 0 bases at J, with 8 bases between. The CDR3 is 13 amino acids. DNA for the CDR3: TGTGCCAGCAGCCGGGACTACCAAGAGACCCAGTACTTC. Encoded protein: CASSRDYQETQYF.

The genes are TRBV9 and TRBJ1-4; a weak D match, TRBD1 (6 bases). Trimming stripped 0 bases from V and 8 bases from J, with 11 bases between. This CDR3 has 14 residues. Germline V gene lookup returns CDR1 SGDLS and CDR2 YYNGEE. The DNA for the CDR3 is TGTGCCAGCAGCGTAGACAGGGAAGGAGAAAAACTGTTTTTT. Protein: CASSVDREGEKLFF.

CDR3 nucleotides: TGTGCCAGCAGCCGGGGACAGGTCACAGATACGCAGTATTTT. This codes for CASSRGQVTDTQYF. V and J are TRBV7-8 and TRBJ2-3; 8 nucleotides align to TRBD1. CDR3 length: 14 amino acids. V trimming: 5 bases; J trimming: 2 bases; junction bases outside the gene matches: 3. CDR1 is SGHVS and CDR2 is FQNEAQ in the germline V gene. Complete variable domain (other parts from reference TRBV7-8 and TRBJ2-3): GAGVSQSPRYKVAKRGQDVALRCDPISGHVSLFWYQQALGQGPEFLTYFQNEAQLDKSGLPSDRFFAERPEGSVSTLKIQRTQQEDSAVYLCASSRGQVTDTQYFGPGTRLTVL.

This clone appeared a single time. This rearrangement joins TRBV5-1 to TRBJ2-3, with 15 positions matching TRBD2. With 2 bases clipped from V and 0 bases from J, the junction kept 4 bases outside the gene matches. CDR3 length: 18 amino acids. Germline V gives CDR1 SGHRS, CDR2 YFSETQ. The CDR3 sequence: CASSLGGLAGGSTDTQYF. The CDR3, as DNA: TGCGCCAGCAGCTTAGGGGGACTAGCGGGGGGAAGCACAGATACGCAGTATTTT. Looking up the rest from reference TRBV5-1 and TRBJ2-3 gives the full variable domain: KAGVTQTPRYLIKTRGQQVTLSCSPISGHRSVSWYQQTPGQGLQFLFEYFSETQRNKGNFPGRFSGRQFSNSRSEMNVSTLELGDSALYLCASSLGGLAGGSTDTQYFGPGTRLTVL.

The chain joins TRBV18 to TRBJ1-2; 8 nucleotides align to TRBD1. V dropped 3 bases and J dropped 3; count of bases not matched to a gene: 3. In germline, CDR1 is KGHSH, CDR2 LQKENI. The CDR3 extends over 14 amino acids. The CDR3 loop is CASSPDREYYGYTF. The CDR3 DNA is TGTGCCAGCTCACCGGACAGGGAGTACTATGGCTACACCTTC.

The V gene is TRBV9, the J gene TRBJ2-1; 8 bases match TRBD1. Germline V gene sequence: CDR1 SGDLS, CDR2 YYNGEE. After removal of 3 bases from V and 2 bases from J, the junction contained 4 bases not matched to a gene. The CDR3 spans 15 residues. The CDR3 spells CASSGGQGAYNEQFF. CDR3 DNA: TGTGCCAGCAGCGGAGGACAGGGCGCCTACAATGAGCAGTTCTTC.

This sequence joins TRBV24-1 and TRBJ1-2, with 7 positions matching TRBD1. The CDR3 runs to 15 residues. The germline V gene has CDR1 KGHDR and CDR2 SFDVKD. V was clipped by 2 bases and J by 0 bases; unmatched bases: 2. In nucleotides, the CDR3 is TGTGCCACCAGTGATTCCGGGACAGCTAACTATGGCTACACCTTC. This sequence encodes CATSDSGTANYGYTF.

This sequence joins TRBV7-2 and TRBJ2-7; D gene ambiguous. In germline, CDR1 is SGHTA, CDR2 FQGNSA. The length of the CDR3 is 12 residues. V was clipped by 5 bases and J by 3 bases, with 8 bases between them. The chain's CDR3 is CASSPGSYEQYF. Here the CDR3 DNA reads TGTGCCAGCAGCCCGGGCAGCTACGAGCAGTACTTC.

Only one count was recorded for this clone. V and J are TRBV20-1 and TRBJ1-3, with TRBD1 matching 7 bases. The ends lost 3 bases at V and 4 bases at J; junction bases unmatched: 18. The CDR3 extends over 18 amino acids. In germline, CDR1 is DFQATT, CDR2 SNEGSKA (reference sequence). CDR3 protein: CSASRRGQALDVGNTIYF. The DNA of the CDR3 is TGCAGTGCTAGTCGGAGAGGACAGGCTTTGGACGTAGGAAACACCATATATTTT.

This sequence joins TRBV5-4 and TRBJ2-5, with 7 bases identical to TRBD1. CDR1 is SGHNT, CDR2 YYREEE, per germline (reference sequence). V was clipped by 3 bases and J by 5 bases; unmatched bases: 16. This CDR3 has 17 residues. The CDR3 spells CASSSMLTGLGLETQYF. The CDR3 DNA reads TGTGCCAGCAGCTCCATGCTGACAGGGCTGGGGTTGGAGACCCAGTACTTC. The complete variable domain, with remaining parts taken from reference TRBV5-4 and TRBJ2-5, reads ETGVTQSPTHLIKTRGQQVTLRCSSQSGHNTVSWYQQALGQGPQFIFQYYREEENGRGNFPPRFSGLQFPNYSSELNVNALELDDSALYLCASSSMLTGLGLETQYFGPGTRLLVL.

This clone was counted once. The chain is built from TRBV7-8 and TRBJ2-3; D possibly corresponds to TRBD2 (6 bases). The CDR3 sequence is 17 residues long. V was shortened by 1 base and J by 2 bases, with 16 bases between the two germline ends. The germline V gene encodes CDR1 SGHVS and CDR2 FQNEAQ. The CDR3 DNA follows: TGTGCCAGCAGCTTAGGGCCCGGGGGTCTTTTCACAGATACGCAGTATTTT. Protein product: CASSLGPGGLFTDTQYF. Filled out from reference TRBV7-8 and TRBJ2-3, the complete variable domain reads GAGVSQSPRYKVAKRGQDVALRCDPISGHVSLFWYQQALGQGPEFLTYFQNEAQLDKSGLPSDRFFAERPEGSVSTLKIQRTQQEDSAVYLCASSLGPGGLFTDTQYFGPGTRLTVL.